This T cell receptor (beta chain) was sequenced during a study of T-cell reconstitution after alpha-beta-depleted transplantation in children. Deletions cut 0 bases from V and 0 bases from J, with 17 bases between. CDR3 size: 18 residues. From germline, CDR1 is MNHEY and CDR2 SMNVEV (reference sequence). Preparing the TCRbeta library involved the use of unique molecular identifiers. TCRdb called the PCR reads again in MiXCR, with one record for every CDR3 protein. Among about 610,000 distinct CDR3 sequences listed, roughly 10% were seen once. The source is a human donor who donated a stem cell graft to a child with acute myeloid leukemia. The specimen was PBMCs from the stem cell graft donor, collected from the stem cell graft. This sequence joins TRBV27 and TRBJ1-2; D gene ambiguous. CDR3 in amino acids: CASSLSPSDGYPNYGYTF. The DNA for the CDR3 is TGTGCCAGCAGTTTATCCCCGTCCGACGGATATCCTAACTATGGCTACACCTTC.